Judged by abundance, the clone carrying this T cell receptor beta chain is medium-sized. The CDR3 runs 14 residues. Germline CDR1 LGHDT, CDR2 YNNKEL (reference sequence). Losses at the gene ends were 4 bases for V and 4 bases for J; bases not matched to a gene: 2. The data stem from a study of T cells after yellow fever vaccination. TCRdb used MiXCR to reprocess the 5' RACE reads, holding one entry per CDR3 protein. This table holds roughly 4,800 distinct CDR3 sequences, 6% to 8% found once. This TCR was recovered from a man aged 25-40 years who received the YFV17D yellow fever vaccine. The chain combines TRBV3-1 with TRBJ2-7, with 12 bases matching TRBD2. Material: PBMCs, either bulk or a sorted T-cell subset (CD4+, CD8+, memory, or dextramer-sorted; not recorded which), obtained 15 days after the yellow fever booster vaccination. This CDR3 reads CASSRLAGAYEQYF. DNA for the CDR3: TGTGCCAGCAGCCGACTAGCGGGAGCTTACGAGCAGTACTTC.